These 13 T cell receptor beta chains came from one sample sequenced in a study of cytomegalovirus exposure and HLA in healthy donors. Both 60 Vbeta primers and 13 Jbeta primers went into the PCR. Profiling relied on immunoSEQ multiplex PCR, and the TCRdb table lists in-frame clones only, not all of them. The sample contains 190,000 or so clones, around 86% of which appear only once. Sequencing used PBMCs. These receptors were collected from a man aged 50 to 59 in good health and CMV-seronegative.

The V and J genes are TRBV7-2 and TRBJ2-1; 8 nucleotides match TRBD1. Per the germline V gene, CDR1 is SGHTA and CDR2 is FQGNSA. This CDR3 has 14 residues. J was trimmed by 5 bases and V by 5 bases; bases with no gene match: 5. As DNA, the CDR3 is TGTGCCAGCAGCCCGAGGACAGGGAACAATGAGCAGTTCTTC. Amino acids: CASSPRTGNNEQFF.

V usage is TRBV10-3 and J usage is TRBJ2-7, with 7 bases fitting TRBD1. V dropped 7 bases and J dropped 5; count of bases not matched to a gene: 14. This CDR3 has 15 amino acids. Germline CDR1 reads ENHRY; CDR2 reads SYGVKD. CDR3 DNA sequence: TGTGCCATCAAATCGGACAGGCCTGAGCTTGACGAGCAGTACTTC. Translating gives CAIKSDRPELDEQYF.

The CDR3 sequence is CASSLAPPGGNPVSQYF. The CDR3 region has the DNA TGTGCCAGCAGCTTAGCCCCCCCAGGGGGCAATCCCGTTAGTCAGTACTTC. The chain combines TRBV11-2 with TRBJ2-7, with 8 nucleotides matching TRBD1. This CDR3 spans 17 amino acids. J gave up 10 bases and V 1 base, and 18 bases lay outside the gene matches. Germline V gene lookup returns CDR1 SGHAT and CDR2 FQNNGV.

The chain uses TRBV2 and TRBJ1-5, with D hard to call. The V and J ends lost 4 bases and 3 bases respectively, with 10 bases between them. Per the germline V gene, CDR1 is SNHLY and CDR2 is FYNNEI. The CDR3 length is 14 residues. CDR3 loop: CASSAQLNNQPQHF. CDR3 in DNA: TGTGCCAGCAGTGCACAGTTAAACAATCAGCCCCAGCATTTT.

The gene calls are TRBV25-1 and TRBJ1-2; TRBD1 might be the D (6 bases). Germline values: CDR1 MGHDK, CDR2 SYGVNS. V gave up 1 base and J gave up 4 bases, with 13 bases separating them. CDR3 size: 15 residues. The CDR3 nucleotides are TGTGCCAGCAGTGAATTGGGGGGGCCCGTCTATGGCTACACCTTC. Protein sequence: CASSELGGPVYGYTF.

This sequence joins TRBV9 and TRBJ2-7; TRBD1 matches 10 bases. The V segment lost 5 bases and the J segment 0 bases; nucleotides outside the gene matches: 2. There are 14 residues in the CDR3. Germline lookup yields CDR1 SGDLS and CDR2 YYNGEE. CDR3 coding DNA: TGTGCCAGCAGTCGACAGGGGGCCTCCTACGAGCAGTACTTC. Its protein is CASSRQGASYEQYF.

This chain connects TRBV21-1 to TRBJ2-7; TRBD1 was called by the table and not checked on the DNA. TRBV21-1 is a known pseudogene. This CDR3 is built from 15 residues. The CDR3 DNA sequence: TGTGCCAGCAGCAAAGGCCAGGGGGTGGTCTACGAGCAGTACTTC. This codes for CASSKGQGVVYEQYF.

CDR3 bases: TGTGCCAGCTCACCGGGACTAGCGGGAGGAGATACGCAGTATTTT. Translating it yields CASSPGLAGGDTQYF. The J gene is TRBJ2-3, the V gene TRBV18; the match to TRBD2 covers 15 bases. Unmatched junction bases numbered 0, after V lost 3 bases and J lost 5 bases. From germline, CDR1 is KGHSH and CDR2 LQKENI. The CDR3 has 15 amino acids.

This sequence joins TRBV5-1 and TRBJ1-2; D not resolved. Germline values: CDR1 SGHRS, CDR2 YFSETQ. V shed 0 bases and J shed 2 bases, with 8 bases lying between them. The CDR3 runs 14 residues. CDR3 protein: CASSLVSLNYGYTF. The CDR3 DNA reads TGCGCCAGCAGCTTGGTTTCCCTGAACTATGGCTACACCTTC.

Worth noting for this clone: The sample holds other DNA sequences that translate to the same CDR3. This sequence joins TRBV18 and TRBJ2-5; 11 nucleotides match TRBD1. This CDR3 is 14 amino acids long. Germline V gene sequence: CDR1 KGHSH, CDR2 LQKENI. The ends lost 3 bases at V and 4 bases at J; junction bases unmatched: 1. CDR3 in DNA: TGTGCCAGCTCACCGGGGACAGGGGGAGAGACCCAGTACTTC. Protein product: CASSPGTGGETQYF.

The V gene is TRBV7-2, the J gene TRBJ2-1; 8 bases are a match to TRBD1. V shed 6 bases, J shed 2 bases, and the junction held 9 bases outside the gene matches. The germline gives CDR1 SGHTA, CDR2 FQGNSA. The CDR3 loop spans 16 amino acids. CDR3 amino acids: CASRTGAGGPYNEQFF. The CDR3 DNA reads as TGTGCCAGCAGAACCGGGGCAGGGGGCCCCTACAATGAGCAGTTCTTC.

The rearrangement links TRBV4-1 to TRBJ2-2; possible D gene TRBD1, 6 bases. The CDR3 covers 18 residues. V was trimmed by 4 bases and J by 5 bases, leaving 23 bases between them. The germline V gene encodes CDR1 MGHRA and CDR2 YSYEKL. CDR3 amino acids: CASSRQRTRQGITGELFF. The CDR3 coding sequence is TGCGCCAGCAGCCGCCAAAGAACGAGGCAGGGGATTACCGGGGAGCTGTTTTTT.

The CDR3 DNA reads as TGTGCCAGCAGACCCACAAGCACCGGGGAGCTGTTTTTT. It is translated as CASRPTSTGELFF. The rearrangement joins TRBV7-2 to TRBJ2-2; D gene ambiguous. CDR1 is SGHTA and CDR2 is FQGNSA in the germline V gene. There are 13 residues in the CDR3. Deletions cut 6 bases from V and 4 bases from J, with 9 bases between.